This TCR beta chain was recorded in a study of Ad26.COV2.S vaccination and SARS-CoV-2 variants. Profiled with immunoSEQ multiplex PCR; TCRdb holds only in-frame clones, not every one. The sample has about 240,000 clones, approximately 87% seen once; the top ten hold roughly 10%. Treatment of the sample: roughly 20 received Ad26.COV2.S at low or high dose, single or two shots; a few received placebo; per-sample allocation not given. At day 63 after the first vaccine or placebo injection, samples were drawn. After removal of 2 bases from V and 7 bases from J, the junction contained 2 bases not matched to a gene. Germline V CDR1 and CDR2: SGHNT, YENEEA. This CDR3 contains 14 residues.

Source: peripheral blood, taken in a trial of Ad26.COV2.S vaccine versus placebo. The chain uses TRBV11-3 and TRBJ2-1, with TRBD1 identical over 10 bases. The clonotype was recovered from a person between 18 and 65 years old who received the Ad26.COV2.S COVID-19 vaccine or a placebo. The CDR3 is CASSLMGQGNEQFF. The CDR3 DNA reads as TGTGCCAGCAGCTTAATGGGACAGGGGAATGAGCAGTTCTTC.